The present TCR beta chain was sequenced within a study of blood T cells in healthy people across ages (dated by TCRdb to between 2014 and 2017). Concerning the study at large: In model experiments, roughly one uniquely barcoded TCR beta cDNA molecule per two T cells was captured by template switching. Using deep sequencing normalized with unique cDNA molecular identifiers, the study measured how TCR beta repertoire diversity changes with age. Donors were grouped into four age groups: young (average 16 years), middle-aged (less than 40), aged (roughly 62) and long-lived (less than 85). To avoid experimental bias, donors of different ages were randomly spread across the sequencing lanes. For two donors (one aged 18 to 29 and one aged 80 or older), the study analyzed two additional independent replicas of 1 million unique cDNA reads from the same blood draw.

Library preparation was by 5' RACE. Sequenced on an Illumina HiSeq 2500. A second PCR of roughly 6 to 12 cycles was performed with a sample-barcoded 5' primer and a J-beta primer mix. A template-switch 5' adaptor carrying 12 random nucleotides introduced a unique molecular identifier onto each TCR beta cDNA molecule. Each sample yielded at least 3 million CDR3-containing paired-end reads. All of the RNA was converted into first-strand cDNA using the Mint cDNA synthesis kit, with a TRBC-specific oligonucleotide serving as the primer. After uracil-DNA glycosylase treatment, a first 18-cycle PCR used universal primers M1SS and BC2_uni_R on all cDNA. As for the authors' bioinformatics: Normalization of each sample was performed by random selection of 1 million high-quality reads, each carrying a distinct molecular identifier. Reads with shared molecular identifiers were discarded instead of being binned into consensus sequences. MiTCR, set to a Q25 quality threshold and the strictest error-elimination algorithm, was used for CDR3 identification, clonotype clustering and error correction. A nonparametric unseen species model with Euler transformation was used to estimate lower-bound total TCR beta diversity. The raw public data were reprocessed by TCRdb itself: fastp quality trimming at Q25, MiXCR clonotype calling, in-frame beta chains only. Identical CDR3 protein sequences are pooled into one entry, listed with their most common genes and DNA. The V and J calls were determined by TCRdb, not by the authors. Here the sample has roughly 500,000 distinct CDR3 sequences; approximately 27% occur a single time. Around a sixth of the sample is in the top ten clones.

Details on this clonotype: The clone's antigen remains unknown. The sample holds no much larger clone one base away, and base qualities are not on file.

The junction shows trimming of 0 bases on V and 3 bases on J, plus 9 bases between the germline ends. Reading from cysteine to phenylalanine, the CDR3 counts 14 amino acids. Only the CDR3 DNA stays, 42 bases, in frame from base 1. CDR1 and CDR2 were assigned from the germline V gene as MNHEY and SVGEGT. Systemically healthy Caucasian individuals from Russia, 35 to 50 in total and aged about 6 to 95 years, were included as donors. Approximately 10 milliliters of peripheral blood were collected from each donor into EDTA-treated Vacutainer tubes. Ficoll-Paque density-gradient centrifugation was used to isolate PBMCs, with at least 7 million per sample. Trizol reagent was used to extract total RNA from the PBMCs, yielding at least 6 micrograms per sample. For every donor, flow cytometry on a PBMC aliquot measured the percentage of naive CD45RAhigh/CD27high T cells. Broad study findings and their caveats: Compared with the aged group, the long-lived group had more naive CD4+ T cells, fewer expanded clones and increased TCR diversity, suggesting age selection. Donor CMV infection status was unknown, potentially confounding age-related changes in expanded clonotypes. Estimates of total diversity based on one million sequenced T cells were regarded as lower bounds and as underestimates. Observed TCR beta diversity correlated strongly with the percentage of naive T cells measured by flow cytometry. Observed TCR beta diversity per million T cells fell roughly linearly with age, and a significant reduction was already apparent by age approximately 40. Because profiling used bulk unsorted PBMCs, naive and antigen-experienced compartments could not be compared conclusively.

The chain was built from TRBV6-2 or TRBV6-3 and TRBJ2-7; no D gene can be assigned with confidence. The TCR was taken from a woman in her seventies in good health. Sequenced: blood. The nucleotide sequence reads TGTGCCAGCAGTTACTCCATCCCCATCTACGAGCAGTACTTC. Protein translation: CASSYSIPIYEQYF.